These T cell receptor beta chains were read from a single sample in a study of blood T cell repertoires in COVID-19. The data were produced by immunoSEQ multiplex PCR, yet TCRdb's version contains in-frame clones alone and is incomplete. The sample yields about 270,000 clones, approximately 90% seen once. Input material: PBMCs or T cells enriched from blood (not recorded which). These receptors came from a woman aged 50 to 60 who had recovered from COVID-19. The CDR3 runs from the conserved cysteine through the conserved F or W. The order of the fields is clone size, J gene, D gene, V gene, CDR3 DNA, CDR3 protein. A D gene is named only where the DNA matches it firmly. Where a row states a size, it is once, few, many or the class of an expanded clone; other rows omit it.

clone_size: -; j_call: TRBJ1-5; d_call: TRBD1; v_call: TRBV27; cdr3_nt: TGTGCCAGCAGTTTATACGGACAGGGTGGCAATCAGCCCCAGCATTTT; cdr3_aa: CASSLYGQGGNQPQHF
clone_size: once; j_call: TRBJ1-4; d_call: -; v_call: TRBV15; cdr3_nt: TGTGCCACCAGCAGGGGGCGGACTAATGAAAAACTGTTTTTT; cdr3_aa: CATSRGRTNEKLFF
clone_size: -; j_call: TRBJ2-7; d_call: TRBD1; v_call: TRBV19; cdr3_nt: TGTGCCAGTAGCCTAACTCAACAGGGGCCCTACGAGCAGTACTTC; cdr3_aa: CASSLTQQGPYEQYF
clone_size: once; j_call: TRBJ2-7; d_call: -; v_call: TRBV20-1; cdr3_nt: TGCAGTGCTTACAACTACGAGCAGTACTTC; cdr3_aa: CSAYNYEQYF
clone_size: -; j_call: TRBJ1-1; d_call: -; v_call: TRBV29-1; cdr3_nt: TGCAGCGCCCTACAGGGTAAGGCTGAAGCTTTCTTT; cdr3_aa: CSALQGKAEAFF
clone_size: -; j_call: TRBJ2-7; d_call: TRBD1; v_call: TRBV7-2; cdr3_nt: TGTGCCAGCAGACAACCCGGGACAGGGTACGAGCAGTACTTC; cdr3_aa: CASRQPGTGYEQYF
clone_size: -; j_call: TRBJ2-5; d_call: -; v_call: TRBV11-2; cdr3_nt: TGTGCCAGCAGCTTTGAGATCCAAGAGACCCAGTACTTC; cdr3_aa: CASSFEIQETQYF
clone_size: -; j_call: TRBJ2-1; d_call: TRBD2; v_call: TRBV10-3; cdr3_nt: TGTGCCATCAGCCCCGGGACTAGCGGCAATGAGCAGTTCTTC; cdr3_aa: CAISPGTSGNEQFF
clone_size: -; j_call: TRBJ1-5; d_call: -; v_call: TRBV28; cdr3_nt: TGTGCCAGCAGTTCCCCCACGGGAATTCAGACCCAGCATTTT; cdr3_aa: CASSSPTGIQTQHF
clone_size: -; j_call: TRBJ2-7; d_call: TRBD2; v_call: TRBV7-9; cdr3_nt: TGTGCCAGCAGCCACTCGGGGGTTACTAGCGGGAGCCACGAGCAGTACTTC; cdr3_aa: CASSHSGVTSGSHEQYF
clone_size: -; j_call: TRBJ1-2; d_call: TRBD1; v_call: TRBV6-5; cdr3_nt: TGTGCCAGCAGTCCCCGACAGGGCTATGGCTACACCTTC; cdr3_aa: CASSPRQGYGYTF
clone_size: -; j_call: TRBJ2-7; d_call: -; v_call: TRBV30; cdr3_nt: TGTGCCTGGAGTGTAGGGGTTAGCTCCTACGAGCAGTACTTC; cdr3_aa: CAWSVGVSSYEQYF
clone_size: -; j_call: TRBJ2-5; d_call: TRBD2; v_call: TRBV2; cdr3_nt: TGTGCCAGCAGTCCGGGACTAGCGGGAGTAGAGACCCAGTACTTC; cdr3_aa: CASSPGLAGVETQYF